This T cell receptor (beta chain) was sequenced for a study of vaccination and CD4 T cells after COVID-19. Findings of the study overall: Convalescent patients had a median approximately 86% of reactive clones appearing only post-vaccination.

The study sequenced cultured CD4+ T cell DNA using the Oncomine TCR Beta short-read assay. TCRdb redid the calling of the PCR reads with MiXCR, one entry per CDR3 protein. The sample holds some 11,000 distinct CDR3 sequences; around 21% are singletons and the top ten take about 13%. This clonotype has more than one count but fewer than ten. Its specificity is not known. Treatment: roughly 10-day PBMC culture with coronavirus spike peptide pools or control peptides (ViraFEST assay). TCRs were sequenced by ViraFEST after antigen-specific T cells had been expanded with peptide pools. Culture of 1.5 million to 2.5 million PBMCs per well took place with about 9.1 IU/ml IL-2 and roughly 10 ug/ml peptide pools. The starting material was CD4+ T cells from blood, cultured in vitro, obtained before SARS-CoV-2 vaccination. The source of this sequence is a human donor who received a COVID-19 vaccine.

The CDR3 region has the DNA TGTGCCAGCAGCTTGGACCCGGACAGGCGTCAAGAGACCCAGTACTTC. It encodes CASSLDPDRRQETQYF. V usage is TRBV5-4 and J usage is TRBJ2-5, with 7 nucleotides matching TRBD1. CDR3 length: 16 residues. V lost 0 bases to trimming and J lost 2 bases; unmatched junction nucleotides: 7. Germline CDR1 SGHNT, CDR2 YYREEE (reference sequence).